The 19 T cell receptor beta chains presented below share a single source sample, sequenced in a study of CD8 T cells in ankylosing spondylitis (TCRdb year 2017). Which antigens these TCRs recognize remains unknown. The library was built by means of 5' RACE. Sequencer: Illumina HiSeq 2500. TCRdb reworked the public reads: Q25 trimming with fastp, MiXCR clone assembly, productive beta chains retained. For every CDR3 protein sequence, its rows merge into one entry that carries the most common genes and DNA. Across this sample there are about 800,000 distinct CDR3 sequences, with about 10% seen only once. Of the sample, 0.45% to 0.6% falls within the top ten clones. Broad study findings and their caveats: A TCR beta motif of eight highly homologous amino acid variants appeared characteristic of blood from ankylosing spondylitis patients.

Input material: blood, either unsorted or a sorted T cell fraction (not recorded which). The source of these receptors is a male donor with ankylosing spondylitis.

This clonotype showed up just a few times. V is TRBV4-2 and J is TRBJ2-7; 11 bases fit TRBD1. Germline CDR1 and CDR2: LGHNA and YNFKEQ. Trimming took 2 bases from V and 3 from J; bases not matched to a gene: 3. CDR3 length: 15 residues. The CDR3 protein is CASSQRDRGNYEQYF. The CDR3 region has the DNA TGTGCCAGCAGCCAAAGGGACAGGGGGAACTACGAGCAGTACTTC.

The sample holds a few counts of this clonotype. This sequence joins TRBV6-1 and TRBJ1-1; TRBD1 might be the D (5 bases). Trimming pared 7 bases from V and 1 base from J, leaving 10 bases between. The CDR3 length is 13 residues. CDR1 is MNHNS, CDR2 SASEGT, per germline. DNA for the CDR3: TGTGCCAGCACCAGAGGGACGAACACTGAAGCTTTCTTT. This translates into CASTRGTNTEAFF.

There are many counts of this clonotype. The V and J genes are TRBV5-1 and TRBJ2-1; 13 bases fit TRBD2. Germline trimming cut 3 bases from V and 9 bases from J; bases unmatched to any gene: 6. The germline V gene encodes CDR1 SGHRS and CDR2 YFSETQ. The CDR3 has 15 amino acids. In nucleotides, the CDR3 is TGCGCCAGCAGCTCGCGGACTAGCGGGAGTATTGAGCAGTTCTTC. It encodes CASSSRTSGSIEQFF.

CDR3 coding DNA: TGCAGTGCGGGTCGTTGGGGTGGCTACACCTTC. Encoded protein: CSAGRWGGYTF. This chain connects TRBV20-1 to TRBJ1-2; D is undetermined. The CDR3 is 11 residues long. Germline V lookup: CDR1 DFQATT, CDR2 SNEGSKA (reference sequence). V was trimmed by 6 bases and J by 7 bases, leaving 12 bases between them.

In this sample, this clonotype turned up a few times. The chain joins TRBV5-1 to TRBJ2-7, with D possibly being TRBD1 (6 bases). This CDR3 region has 14 residues. Germline V CDR1 and CDR2: SGHRS, YFSETQ. Trimming took 4 bases from V and 5 from J, leaving 16 bases between them. The CDR3 region has the DNA TGCGCCAGCAGCCTAAACACCAGGGGCCACGAGCAGTACTTC. Encoded protein: CASSLNTRGHEQYF.

This clonotype came up a few times. J is TRBJ1-2 and V is TRBV12-3 or TRBV12-4; a weak D match, TRBD1 (6 bases). V lost 4 bases, J lost 7 bases, and 13 bases lay in between. The CDR3 is 13 residues long. As DNA, the CDR3 is TGTGCCAGCAGTTGGGGGGCTCGGCTTGGCTACACCTTC. Its translation: CASSWGARLGYTF.

The chain uses TRBV7-8 and TRBJ1-1, with a weak D call TRBD1 (6 bases). V lost 4 bases and J 1 base, leaving 13 bases between the germline ends. CDR3 length equals 15 residues. Germline values: CDR1 SGHVS, CDR2 FQNEAQ. This CDR3 reads CASSSWTASNTEAFF. The CDR3 region has the DNA TGTGCCAGCAGCTCCTGGACAGCCTCGAACACTGAAGCTTTCTTT.

This clonotype was seen a handful of times. The chain carries TRBV5-1 and TRBJ2-5, with 10 bases identical to TRBD2. V lost 5 bases to trimming and J lost 2 bases; unmatched junction nucleotides: 15. In germline, CDR1 is SGHRS, CDR2 YFSETQ. CDR3 length: 18 amino acids. This CDR3 reads CASSAGGIAGGLQETQYF. CDR3 DNA sequence: TGCGCCAGCAGTGCTGGTGGAATAGCGGGAGGCTTACAAGAGACCCAGTACTTC.

The chain carries TRBV20-1 and TRBJ2-7; TRBD1 is a possible D gene (5 bases). Trimming shortened V by 6 bases and J by 1 base, and 16 bases separated the two germline ends. The germline gives CDR1 DFQATT, CDR2 SNEGSKA (reference sequence). The CDR3 loop spans 14 amino acids. This CDR3 reads CSAVRQGYSYEQYF. CDR3 nucleotides: TGCAGTGCCGTCCGGCAGGGCTATTCCTACGAGCAGTACTTC.

In this sample, this clonotype turned up many times. The chain carries TRBV20-1 and TRBJ2-7, with 7 bases identical to TRBD2. The germline V gene encodes CDR1 DFQATT and CDR2 SNEGSKA (reference sequence). This CDR3 spans 16 amino acids. The V and J ends lost 0 bases and 7 bases, in that order; junction bases with no gene match: 15. CDR3 sequence reads: CSARDGLAATLREQYF. In DNA form, the CDR3 reads TGCAGTGCTAGAGATGGGCTAGCGGCGACCCTACGAGAGCAGTACTTC.

The chain employs TRBV11-3 and TRBJ2-1, with 9 bases that match TRBD1. Per the germline V gene, CDR1 is SGHNT and CDR2 is YENEEA. The CDR3 is 16 amino acids. Trimming at V came to 3 bases and at J to 8 bases, leaving 11 bases not matched to a gene. CDR3 nucleotide sequence: TGTGCCAGCAGCTTTTTTCCGGACAGGGGCGTTGATGAGCAGTTCTTC. It codes for CASSFFPDRGVDEQFF.

The V gene is TRBV18, the J gene TRBJ2-7, with 9 positions matching TRBD1. V was clipped by 3 bases and J by 0 bases; unmatched bases: 6. This CDR3 is built from 16 residues. Per the germline V gene, CDR1 is KGHSH and CDR2 is LQKENI. The CDR3, as DNA: TGTGCCAGCTCACCCCCGGACAGGGGCCACTCCTACGAGCAGTACTTC. Translation gives CASSPPDRGHSYEQYF.

The J gene is TRBJ2-1, the V gene TRBV4-2; 9 bases map to TRBD2. This CDR3 comprises 15 residues. V gave up 1 base and J gave up 7 bases; unmatched junction bases: 5. In germline, CDR1 is LGHNA, CDR2 YNFKEQ. The CDR3: CASSQVGGRGNEQFF. CDR3 nucleotides: TGTGCCAGCAGCCAAGTCGGCGGGAGGGGGAATGAGCAGTTCTTC.

This chain connects TRBV5-1 to TRBJ2-1; 10 bases align to TRBD2. J was trimmed by 7 bases and V by 3 bases; bases with no gene match: 4. Germline V gene sequence: CDR1 SGHRS, CDR2 YFSETQ. CDR3 size: 14 residues. The chain's CDR3 is CASSSSGRNNEQFF. CDR3 coding DNA: TGCGCCAGCAGCTCTAGCGGGAGAAATAATGAGCAGTTCTTC.

This clonotype was seen a few times. The gene calls are TRBV10-3 and TRBJ1-3; D gene uncertain. Germline lookup yields CDR1 ENHRY and CDR2 SYGVKD. This CDR3 is built from 16 residues. V lost 4 bases and J lost 4, with 17 bases in between. CDR3 protein: CAISANREGSGNTIYF. CDR3 sequence (DNA): TGTGCCATCAGTGCCAACCGGGAAGGGTCGGGAAACACCATATATTTT.

CDR3 region: CASSPRAHTDTQYF. The CDR3 DNA reads as TGTGCCAGCAGCCCTCGCGCCCACACAGATACGCAGTATTTT. The rearrangement links TRBV7-9 to TRBJ2-3; D gene uncertain. Trimming removed 5 bases from V and 2 bases from J, with 11 bases in between. CDR3 size: 14 residues. From germline, CDR1 is SEHNR and CDR2 FQNEAQ (reference sequence).

This clonotype was seen repeatedly, ten times or more. The J gene is TRBJ1-5, the V gene TRBV28, with a possible D match to TRBD1 (5 bases). Germline assignment: CDR1 MDHEN and CDR2 SYDVKM. This CDR3 contains 15 residues. The V and J ends lost 3 bases and 0 bases respectively, with 9 bases between them. The CDR3 DNA is TGTGCCAGCAGTTTGGCTGACAGTAGCAATCAGCCCCAGCATTTT. Protein sequence: CASSLADSSNQPQHF. Looking up the rest from reference TRBV28 and TRBJ1-5 gives the full variable domain: DVKVTQSSRYLVKRTGEKVFLECVQDMDHENMFWYRQDPGLGLRLIYFSYDVKMKEKGDIPEGYSVSREKKERFSLILESASTNQTSMYLCASSLADSSNQPQHFGDGTRLSIL.

This clonotype turned up a few times. The chain has TRBV7-2 and TRBJ2-7; D gene ambiguous. The CDR3 contains 13 residues. With 5 bases removed from V and 4 bases from J, the gap between germline ends came to 12 bases. Per germline, CDR1 SGHTA and CDR2 FQGNSA. The CDR3 protein is CASSVPGIYEQYF. The CDR3 DNA reads TGTGCCAGCAGCGTACCGGGTATTTACGAGCAGTACTTC.

The chain carries TRBV6-2 or TRBV6-3 and TRBJ2-3; the D is unclear. Trimming removed 4 bases at V and 10 bases at J, with 18 bases between. This CDR3 has 14 amino acids. Germline-derived CDR1 and CDR2 are MNHEY and SVGEGT. This CDR3 reads CASSSALRINPQYF. The CDR3 nucleotides read TGTGCCAGCAGTTCAGCCCTCCGTATAAATCCGCAGTATTTT.